This T cell receptor beta chain originates from a study of shared clonotypes between healthy human individuals. Execution of the assay was at deep level. An even split of each subset's genomic DNA across several immunoSEQ plates was performed. Replicate sorted-subset PCRs were loaded with approximately 190 ng DNA, tens of thousands of T cell genomes. TCRdb's table, derived via immunoSEQ multiplex PCR, lists solely in-frame clones and lacks some. The sample shows 950,000 to 1,100,000 clones, approximately 68% of them seen only once. Trimming removed 8 bases from V and 11 bases from J, with 22 bases in between. CDR3 length: 15 residues.

The sequence was obtained from a man aged 18 to 30 in good health. Sequenced material: memory CD4+ T cells sorted from blood. Stated subset: CD45RA-negative fraction. The gene calls are TRBV23-1 and TRBJ1-6; maybe TRBD1 (5 bases). TRBV23-1 has ORF status, its function being uncertain. The CDR3 protein is CASGKFGTLKAPLHF. The CDR3 coding sequence is TGCGCCAGCGGAAAGTTCGGGACTTTAAAGGCACCCCTCCACTTT.